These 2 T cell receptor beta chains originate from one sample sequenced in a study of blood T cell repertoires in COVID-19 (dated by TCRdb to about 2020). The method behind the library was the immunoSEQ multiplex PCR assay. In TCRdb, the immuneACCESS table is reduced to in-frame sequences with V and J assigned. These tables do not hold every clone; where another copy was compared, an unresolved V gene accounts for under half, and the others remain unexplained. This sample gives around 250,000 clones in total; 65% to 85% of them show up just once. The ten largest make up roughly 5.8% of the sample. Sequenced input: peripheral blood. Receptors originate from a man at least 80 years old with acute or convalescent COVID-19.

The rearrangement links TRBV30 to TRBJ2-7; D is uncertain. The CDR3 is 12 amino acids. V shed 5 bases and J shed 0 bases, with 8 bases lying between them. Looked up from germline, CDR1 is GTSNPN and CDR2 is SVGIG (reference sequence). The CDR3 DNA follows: TGTGCCTGGGGGTACAGCTCCTACGAGCAGTACTTC. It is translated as CAWGYSSYEQYF.

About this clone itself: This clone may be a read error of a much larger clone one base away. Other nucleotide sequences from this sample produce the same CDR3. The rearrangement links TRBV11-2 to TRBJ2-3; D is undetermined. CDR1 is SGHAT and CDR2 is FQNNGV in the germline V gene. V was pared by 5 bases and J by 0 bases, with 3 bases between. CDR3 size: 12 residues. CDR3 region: CASSPSTDTQYF. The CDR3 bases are TGTGCCAGCAGCCCGAGCACAGATACGCAGTATTTT.